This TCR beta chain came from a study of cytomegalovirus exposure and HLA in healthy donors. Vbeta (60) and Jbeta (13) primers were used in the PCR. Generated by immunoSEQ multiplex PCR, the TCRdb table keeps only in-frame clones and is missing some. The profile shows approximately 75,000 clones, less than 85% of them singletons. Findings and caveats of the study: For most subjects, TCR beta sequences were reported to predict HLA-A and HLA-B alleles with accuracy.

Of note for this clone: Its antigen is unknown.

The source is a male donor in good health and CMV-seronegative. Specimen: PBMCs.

The CDR3, as DNA: TGCGCCAGCAGCCAAGGGGGGACAGGTGACTCACCCCTCCACTTT. Residues: CASSQGGTGDSPLHF. V usage is TRBV4-3 and J usage is TRBJ1-6, with 8 bases identical to TRBD1. This CDR3 spans 15 amino acids. Looked up from germline, CDR1 is LGHNA and CDR2 is YSLEER. Unmatched junction bases numbered 6, after V lost 1 base and J lost 10 bases.